This T cell receptor beta chain is drawn from a study of response to subunit inactivated influenza vaccine. General study findings and limits: Seasonal influenza vaccination, on each occasion, was suggested by the authors to recruit few new T cells.

The germline V gene encodes CDR1 MGHRA and CDR2 YSYEKL. CDR3 length: 14 residues. V lost 0 bases and J lost 4, with 4 bases in between. Each CDR3 protein gets one entry after TCRdb re-called the RT-PCR reads with MiXCR. The profile shows hundreds of thousands of distinct CDR3 sequences, 15% to 19% of them singletons. Note on this clonotype: The antigen is undetermined.

The source was PBMCs from blood, collected 11 to 12 days after vaccination. This receptor was taken from a man aged 45-60 years who received an inactivated influenza vaccine. The rearrangement links TRBV4-1 to TRBJ2-6; no clear D. The CDR3 DNA reads TGCGCCAGCAGCCAAGATCCCGGGGCCAACGTCCTGACTTTC. The encoded protein is CASSQDPGANVLTF.